The source of this TCR beta chain is a study of blood T cell repertoires in COVID-19. At the level of the study: Samples taken during acute and convalescent COVID-19 were collected in the United States, Italy and Spain.

Germline V gene lookup returns CDR1 MNHNY and CDR2 SVGAGI (reference sequence). The CDR3 is made up of 16 amino acids. The V and J ends lost 8 bases and 4 bases, in that order; junction bases with no gene match: 13. In the original analysis: Estimates of nucleated cell counts were drawn from the amplification of reference gene primers. Sequenced by immunoSEQ multiplex PCR; TCRdb stores in-frame clones only, minus some. V and J calls and clone size are as listed in that table; D and trimming were resolved from the DNA. The sample yields some 140,000 clones, roughly four fifths seen once. Sequencing was performed on peripheral blood. The V and J genes are TRBV6-6 and TRBJ1-3, with TRBD1 identical over 8 bases. The source is a woman in her sixties or seventies with acute or convalescent COVID-19. The CDR3 DNA sequence: TGTGCCAGCGCCTCAAATTCCCAGGGGGCGGGAAACACCATATATTTT. Residues: CASASNSQGAGNTIYF.